Listed here are 23 T cell receptor beta chains from one sample, sequenced in a study of Graves' ophthalmopathy and Graves' hyperthyroidism. Amplification from RNA transcripts yielded the TCR beta CDR3 regions. Scientists carried out first-round RT-PCR using HTBI primers and then a second-round multiplex PCR. TCRdb itself ran the multiplex PCR reads through MiXCR, one entry per CDR3 protein. The sample contains under 350,000 distinct CDR3 sequences, around a sixth of which appear only once. Sequencing was done on a sample of peripheral blood. All receptors derive from an adult man with Graves' ophthalmopathy.

This clonotype was recorded at least ten times. The V call is TRBV5-1, the J call TRBJ2-7; weak D call: TRBD1 (5 bases). Germline CDR1 SGHRS, CDR2 YFSETQ. The CDR3 is 14 amino acids. V lost 4 bases to trimming and J lost 2 bases, with 13 bases between them. CDR3 nucleotide sequence: TGCGCCAGCAGCGCGGACGTCAGGGCCTACGAGCAGTACTTC. Translated, it gives CASSADVRAYEQYF. Combining the CDR3 with reference TRBV5-1 and TRBJ2-7 gives the whole variable domain KAGVTQTPRYLIKTRGQQVTLSCSPISGHRSVSWYQQTPGQGLQFLFEYFSETQRNKGNFPGRFSGRQFSNSRSEMNVSTLELGDSALYLCASSADVRAYEQYFGPGTRLTVT.

There are a few counts of this clonotype. V is TRBV11-1 and J is TRBJ1-6, with D unclear. The CDR3 is 13 residues long. Germline assignment: CDR1 SGHAT and CDR2 FQDESV (reference sequence). V lost 0 bases and J lost 7, with 4 bases in between. The CDR3 nucleotides are TGTGCCAGCAGCTTAGCTCCGAATTCACCCCTCCACTTT. Its protein is CASSLAPNSPLHF.

This clonotype was detected many times. This rearrangement joins TRBV5-1 to TRBJ1-1; D might be TRBD1 (5 bases). Germline V gene sequence: CDR1 SGHRS, CDR2 YFSETQ. The CDR3 length is 16 residues. V shed 2 bases and J shed 3 bases, with 17 bases lying between them. The CDR3 sequence: CASSFRGRVGDTEAFF. The CDR3 DNA is TGCGCCAGCAGCTTCCGCGGGCGGGTGGGGGACACTGAAGCTTTCTTT.

In this sample, this clonotype turned up many times. CDR3 in amino acids: CASSLGQGAGNTIYF. The DNA for the CDR3 is TGCGCCAGCAGCCTCGGACAGGGGGCTGGAAACACCATATATTTT. The genes are TRBV4-1 and TRBJ1-3; TRBD1 matches at 10 bases. CDR1 and CDR2 (germline): MGHRA, YSYEKL. The CDR3 has 15 residues. V shed 4 bases, J shed 2 bases, and the junction held 2 bases outside the gene matches.

This clonotype was observed many times. The chain combines TRBV11-2 with TRBJ2-5; D is uncertain. The CDR3 is 15 residues long. From germline, CDR1 is SGHAT and CDR2 FQNNGV. Trimming took off 3 bases at V and 7 bases at J, with 18 bases between the two ends. The CDR3 DNA reads TGTGCCAGCAGCTTTATCGGGCCAGCCCGAGGGACCCAGTACTTC. The encoded protein is CASSFIGPARGTQYF.

At least ten counts were recorded for this clonotype. This could be a read error, since a much larger clone is one nucleotide away. The J gene is TRBJ1-2, the V gene TRBV12-3 or TRBV12-4; D uncertain. The CDR3 has 12 residues. CDR3 in DNA: TGTGGCAGCAGTTTAGAGACGGGTGGCTACACCTTC. Protein product: CGSSLETGGYTF.

This clonotype was found many times. The rearrangement uses TRBV20-1 and TRBJ1-1; 7 nucleotides agree with TRBD1. Germline V gene data show CDR1 as DFQATT and CDR2 as SNEGSKA (reference sequence). V lost 3 bases and J lost 5; bases outside the gene matches: 6. The CDR3 is 13 amino acids. In nucleotides, the CDR3 is TGCAGTGCTAGGGAAGGGGGCAGGACTGAAGCTTTCTTT. This sequence encodes CSAREGGRTEAFF.

This clonotype was found many times. V is TRBV6-5 and J is TRBJ1-5; D is unclear. The CDR3 runs to 14 residues. V was pared by 7 bases and J by 2 bases, with 12 bases between. CDR1 is MNHEY, CDR2 SVGAGI, per germline. The CDR3 is CASTGRSRNQPQHF. In nucleotides, the CDR3 is TGTGCCAGCACCGGCCGATCGCGCAATCAGCCCCAGCATTTT.

This clonotype occurred many times. A read error may produce the germline difference seen at one junction end. The chain joins TRBV12-3 or TRBV12-4 to TRBJ2-7, with a tentative D call TRBD1 (5 bases). The CDR3 is made up of 13 amino acids. The CDR3 here is CASSLGDIYEQYF. In DNA form, the CDR3 reads TGTGCCAGCAGCTTAGGGGATATCTACGAGCAGTACTTC.

This clonotype was picked up many times. The chain links TRBV19 to TRBJ2-4; D may be TRBD2 (5 bases). The CDR3 length is 13 residues. Per germline, CDR1 LNHDA and CDR2 SQIVND (reference sequence). Trimming removed 7 bases at V and 7 bases at J, with 14 bases between. DNA for the CDR3: TGTGCCAGTACCCCACGTTGGACTAACATTCAGTACTTC. As protein: CASTPRWTNIQYF.

This clonotype was recorded a few times. With a much larger clone just one base away, this may be a read error. This chain uses TRBV9 with TRBJ2-7; the D is unclear. Deletions cut 0 bases from V and 6 bases from J, with 19 bases between. This CDR3 region has 16 residues. From germline, CDR1 is SGDLS and CDR2 YYNGEE. Written as DNA, the CDR3 is TGTGCCAGCAGCGTAGCCGTTAAATCATCGATCGGCGAGCAGTACTTC. It is translated as CASSVAVKSSIGEQYF.

In this sample, this clonotype turned up many times. Just one base apart from a much larger clone, this may be a read error. V is TRBV24-1 and J is TRBJ1-5, with a possible D match to TRBD1 (6 bases). Trimming stripped 5 bases from V and 0 bases from J, with 7 bases between. This CDR3 comprises 14 residues. CDR1 is KGHDR and CDR2 is SFDVKD in the germline V gene. CDR3 DNA sequence: TGTGCCACCAGTGGGACAGTTAGCAATCAGCCCCAGCATTTT. Amino acids: CATSGTVSNQPQHF.

The table lists this clonotype with many counts. The gene calls are TRBV27 and TRBJ2-7; a possible D gene is TRBD2 (6 bases). The germline V gene has CDR1 MNHEY and CDR2 SMNVEV (reference sequence). CDR3 size: 16 residues. The germline V and J ends were trimmed by 4 bases and 4 bases, with 20 bases remaining between them. The CDR3: CASSSLEAGRNYEQYF. For the CDR3, the DNA is TGTGCCAGCAGTTCCCTCGAGGCGGGACGTAATTACGAGCAGTACTTC.

This clonotype was recorded many times. The gene calls are TRBV24-1 and TRBJ2-7; 7 bases align to TRBD1. V shed 2 bases, J shed 13 bases, and the junction held 7 bases outside the gene matches. The CDR3 totals 12 residues. Germline V lookup: CDR1 KGHDR, CDR2 SFDVKD. Written as DNA, the CDR3 is TGTGCCACCAGTGATTACCGGGACAGAATATACTTC. Translated: CATSDYRDRIYF.

This clonotype was recorded at least ten times. V usage is TRBV5-1 and J usage is TRBJ2-1; D is possibly TRBD1 or TRBD2 (6 bases each). Trimming pared 4 bases from V and 1 base from J, leaving 15 bases between. This CDR3 comprises 16 residues. Germline loops: CDR1 SGHRS, CDR2 YFSETQ. In DNA, the CDR3 is TGCGCCAGCAGCCCCACCTGGGGGGCATCCTACAATGAGCAGTTCTTC. Translating it yields CASSPTWGASYNEQFF.

In this sample, this clonotype turned up many times. This sequence joins TRBV24-1 and TRBJ2-7; maybe TRBD1 (5 bases). The ends were cut back, 4 bases at V and 5 bases at J, with 11 bases in the middle. This CDR3 contains 13 residues. CDR1 is KGHDR and CDR2 is SFDVKD in the germline V gene. The CDR3 sequence: CATSDSGYHEQYF. CDR3 DNA: TGTGCCACCAGTGACTCAGGGTATCACGAGCAGTACTTC.

This clonotype was detected many times. The gene calls are TRBV6-1 and TRBJ2-2; a possible D gene is TRBD2 (6 bases). The CDR3 is 16 amino acids. Germline loops: CDR1 MNHNS, CDR2 SASEGT. V dropped 4 bases and J dropped 5 bases, with 17 bases sitting between them. CDR3 DNA sequence: TGTGCCAGCAGTGGGGACGTGGCAGGGAGGACCGGGGAGCTGTTTTTT. Protein product: CASSGDVAGRTGELFF.

This clonotype was found many times. This chain joins TRBV25-1 and TRBJ2-5, with 7 bases matching TRBD1. Unmatched junction bases numbered 9, after V lost 0 bases and J lost 5 bases. The V gene's germline CDR1 is MGHDK and CDR2 SYGVNS. The CDR3 consists of 16 residues. This CDR3 reads CASSEYASGGRETQYF. The CDR3, as DNA: TGTGCCAGCAGTGAATATGCCTCAGGGGGACGGGAGACCCAGTACTTC.

This chain joins TRBV9 and TRBJ1-1, with TRBD1 matching 8 bases. V lost 5 bases and J lost 1; bases outside the gene matches: 13. The CDR3 totals 17 residues. CDR1 SGDLS and CDR2 YYNGEE come from the germline V gene. This CDR3 reads CASRDPGQGIQNTEAFF. CDR3 nucleotides: TGTGCCAGCAGGGACCCCGGACAGGGTATTCAGAACACTGAAGCTTTCTTT.

This clonotype was seen ten or more times. V is TRBV5-1 and J is TRBJ2-7, with TRBD2 matching 11 bases. J gave up 0 bases and V 0 bases, and 5 bases lay outside the gene matches. CDR1 and CDR2 (germline): SGHRS, YFSETQ. This CDR3 region has 17 residues. The CDR3 region has the DNA TGCGCCAGCAGCTTGGAGTCTAGCGGGAGGAGCTCCTACGAGCAGTACTTC. This gives the protein CASSLESSGRSSYEQYF. Combining the CDR3 with reference TRBV5-1 and TRBJ2-7 gives the whole variable domain KAGVTQTPRYLIKTRGQQVTLSCSPISGHRSVSWYQQTPGQGLQFLFEYFSETQRNKGNFPGRFSGRQFSNSRSEMNVSTLELGDSALYLCASSLESSGRSSYEQYFGPGTRLTVT.

A few counts support this clonotype. The junction does not match germline at one end; this may be a read error. V and J are TRBV11-3 and TRBJ1-1, with 7 nucleotides matching TRBD1. CDR1 SGHNT and CDR2 YENEEA come from the germline V gene. The CDR3 runs to 12 residues. CDR3 nucleotides: TGCGCCAACCGACAGGGGAACACTGAAGCTTTCTTT. This gives the protein CANRQGNTEAFF.

This clonotype was detected ten times or more. V usage is TRBV6-1 and J usage is TRBJ2-6; TRBD1 might be the D (6 bases). Germline V lookup: CDR1 MNHNS, CDR2 SASEGT. V was cut by 4 bases and J by 2 bases, with 9 bases left in between. This CDR3 has 15 amino acids. This CDR3 reads CASSARGTGANVLTF. CDR3 coding DNA: TGTGCCAGCAGTGCCAGGGGTACTGGGGCCAACGTCCTGACTTTC.

As regards this clonotype: One end of the junction fails to match germline, which may point to a read error. The rearrangement joins TRBV12-3 or TRBV12-4 to TRBJ1-5; maybe TRBD1 (6 bases). CDR3 length equals 13 residues. The CDR3 loop is CASSGTLYQPQHF. The CDR3 DNA sequence: TGCGCCAGCAGCGGGACACTCTATCAGCCCCAGCATTTT.